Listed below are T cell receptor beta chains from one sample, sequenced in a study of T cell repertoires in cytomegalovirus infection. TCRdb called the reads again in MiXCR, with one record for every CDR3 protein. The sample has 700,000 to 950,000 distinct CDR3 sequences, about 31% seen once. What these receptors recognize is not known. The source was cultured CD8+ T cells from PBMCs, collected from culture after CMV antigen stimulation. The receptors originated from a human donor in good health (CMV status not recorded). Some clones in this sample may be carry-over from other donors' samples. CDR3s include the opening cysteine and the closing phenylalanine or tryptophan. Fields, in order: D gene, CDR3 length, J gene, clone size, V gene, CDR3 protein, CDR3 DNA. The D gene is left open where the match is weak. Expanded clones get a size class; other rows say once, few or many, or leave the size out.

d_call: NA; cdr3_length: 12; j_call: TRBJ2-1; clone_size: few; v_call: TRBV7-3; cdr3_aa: CASSVDSNEQFF; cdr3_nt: TGTGCCAGCAGCGTCGACAGTAATGAGCAGTTCTTC
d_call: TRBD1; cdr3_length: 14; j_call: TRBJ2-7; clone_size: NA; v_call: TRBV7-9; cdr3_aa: CASSGRDRGGEQYF; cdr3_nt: TGTGCCAGCAGCGGCCGGGACAGGGGCGGAGAGCAGTACTTC
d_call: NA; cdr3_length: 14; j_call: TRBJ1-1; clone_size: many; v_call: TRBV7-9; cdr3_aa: CASSLNSPNTEAFF; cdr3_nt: TGTGCCAGCAGCTTAAACAGCCCGAACACTGAAGCTTTCTTT
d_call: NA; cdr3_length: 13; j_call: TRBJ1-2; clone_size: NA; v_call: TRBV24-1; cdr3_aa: CATSGGLVAGYTF; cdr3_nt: TGTGCCACCAGTGGGGGGCTGGTCGCTGGCTACACCTTC
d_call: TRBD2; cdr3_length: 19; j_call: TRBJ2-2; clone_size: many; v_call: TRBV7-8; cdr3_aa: CASSDTSGPTTSRTGELFF; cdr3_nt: TGTGCCAGCAGCGACACTAGCGGACCCACCACCTCTCGAACCGGGGAGCTGTTTTTT
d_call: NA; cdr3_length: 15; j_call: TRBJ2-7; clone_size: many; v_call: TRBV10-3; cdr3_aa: CAISEWDHSRGEQYF; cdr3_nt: TGTGCCATCAGTGAGTGGGACCACTCCCGGGGGGAGCAGTACTTC
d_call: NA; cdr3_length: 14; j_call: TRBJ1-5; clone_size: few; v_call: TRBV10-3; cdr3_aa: CAISEEYSNQPQHF; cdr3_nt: TGTGCCATCAGTGAGGAATATAGCAATCAGCCCCAGCATTTT
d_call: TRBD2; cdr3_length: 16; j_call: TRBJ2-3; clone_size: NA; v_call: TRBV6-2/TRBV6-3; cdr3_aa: CTSRARLAARTDTQYF; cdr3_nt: TGTACCAGTCGCGCCCGACTAGCCGCCCGCACAGATACGCAGTATTTT
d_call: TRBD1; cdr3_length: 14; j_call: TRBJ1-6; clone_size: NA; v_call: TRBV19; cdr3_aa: CASSTGQGSWPLHF; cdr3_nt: TGTGCCAGTAGTACAGGACAGGGCTCATGGCCCCTCCACTTT
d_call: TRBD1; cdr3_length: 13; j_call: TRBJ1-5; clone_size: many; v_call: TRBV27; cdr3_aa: CASSLTGRQPQHF; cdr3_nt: TGTGCCAGCAGCCTGACAGGGCGGCAGCCCCAGCATTTT
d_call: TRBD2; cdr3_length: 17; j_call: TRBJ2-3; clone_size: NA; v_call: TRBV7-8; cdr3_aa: CASSGLAGGQGTDTQYF; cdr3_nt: TGTGCCAGCAGTGGACTAGCGGGGGGCCAAGGCACAGATACGCAGTATTTT
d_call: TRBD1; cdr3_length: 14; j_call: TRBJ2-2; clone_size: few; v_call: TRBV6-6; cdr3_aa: CASSYGTDTGELFF; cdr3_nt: TGTGCCAGCAGTTACGGGACAGACACCGGGGAGCTGTTTTTT
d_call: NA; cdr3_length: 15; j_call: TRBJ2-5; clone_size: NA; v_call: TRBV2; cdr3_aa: CASSEWRGNQETQYF; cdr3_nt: TGTGCCAGCAGTGAATGGCGCGGAAATCAAGAGACCCAGTACTTC
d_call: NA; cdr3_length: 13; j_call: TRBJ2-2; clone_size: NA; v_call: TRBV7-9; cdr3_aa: CASSLATAGELFF; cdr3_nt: TGTGCCAGCAGCTTAGCTACTGCCGGGGAGCTGTTTTTT
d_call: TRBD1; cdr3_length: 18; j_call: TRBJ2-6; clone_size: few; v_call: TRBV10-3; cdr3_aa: CAIKTPGGLSSGANVLTF; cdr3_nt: TGTGCCATCAAGACCCCAGGGGGCTTAAGTTCTGGGGCCAACGTCCTGACTTTC
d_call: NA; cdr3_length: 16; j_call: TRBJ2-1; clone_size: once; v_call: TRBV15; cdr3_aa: CATSSPGTEPHNEQFF; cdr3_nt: TGTGCCACCAGCAGTCCCGGGACTGAGCCCCACAATGAGCAGTTCTTC
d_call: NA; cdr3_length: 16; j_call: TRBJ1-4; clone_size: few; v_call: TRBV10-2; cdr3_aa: CASSNYTGTGDEKLFF; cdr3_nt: TGCGCCAGCAGTAATTACACAGGTACTGGTGATGAAAAACTGTTTTTT
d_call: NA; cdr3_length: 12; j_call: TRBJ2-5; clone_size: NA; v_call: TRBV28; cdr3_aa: CASSFTAETQYF; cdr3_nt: TGTGCCAGCAGTTTCACCGCAGAGACCCAGTACTTC
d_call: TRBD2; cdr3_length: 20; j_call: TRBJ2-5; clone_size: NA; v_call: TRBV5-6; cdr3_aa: CASSSGLAGGRARYSETQYF; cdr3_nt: TGTGCCAGCAGCTCCGGTCTAGCGGGGGGCAGGGCCAGGTATTCGGAGACCCAGTACTTC
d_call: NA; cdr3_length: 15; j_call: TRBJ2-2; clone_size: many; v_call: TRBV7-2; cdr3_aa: CASSDAPGYTGELFF; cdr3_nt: TGTGCCAGCAGCGATGCTCCCGGTTACACCGGGGAGCTGTTTTTT
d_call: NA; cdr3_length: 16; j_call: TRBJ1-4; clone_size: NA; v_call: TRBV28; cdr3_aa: CASSLVTTSTNEKLFF; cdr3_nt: TGTGCCAGCAGTTTAGTAACAACCTCAACTAATGAAAAACTGTTTTTT
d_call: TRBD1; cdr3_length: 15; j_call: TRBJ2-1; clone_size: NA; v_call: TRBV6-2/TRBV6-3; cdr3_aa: CASSEEWTGDNEQFF; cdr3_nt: TGTGCCAGCAGTGAAGAGTGGACAGGGGACAATGAGCAGTTCTTC